This T cell receptor (beta chain) was recovered during a study of T cells in Graves' hyperthyroidism and ophthalmopathy. Study-level background: Specimen type is peripheral blood, collected at initial diagnosis prior to any treatment.

The CDR3 spans 14 residues. Trimming cost V 5 bases and J 4 bases; bases outside gene matches: 8. Under 3 months was the duration of disease in ophthalmopathy patients, who also had a Clinical Activity Score of at least 3 and a NOSPECS grade of at least 4. This sample holds PBMCs from roughly 10 ml fresh peripheral blood. The source material, RNA transcripts, was used to amplify TCR beta CDR3 regions. HTBI primers were employed in a first-round RT-PCR of the TCR CDR3. Each CDR3 protein is one row after TCRdb ran MiXCR on the multiplex PCR reads. The sample has hundreds of thousands of distinct CDR3 sequences, around 20% seen once; the top ten hold 40% to 50%.

The sequenced material came from blood. The origin of this receptor is a man aged 35 to 55 with Graves' ophthalmopathy. V and J are TRBV12-3 or TRBV12-4 and TRBJ2-7, with TRBD1 matching over 7 bases. This chain's CDR3 is CASSPRGKFYEQYF. The CDR3 DNA sequence: TGTGCCAGCAGTCCCAGGGGGAAATTTTACGAGCAGTACTTC.